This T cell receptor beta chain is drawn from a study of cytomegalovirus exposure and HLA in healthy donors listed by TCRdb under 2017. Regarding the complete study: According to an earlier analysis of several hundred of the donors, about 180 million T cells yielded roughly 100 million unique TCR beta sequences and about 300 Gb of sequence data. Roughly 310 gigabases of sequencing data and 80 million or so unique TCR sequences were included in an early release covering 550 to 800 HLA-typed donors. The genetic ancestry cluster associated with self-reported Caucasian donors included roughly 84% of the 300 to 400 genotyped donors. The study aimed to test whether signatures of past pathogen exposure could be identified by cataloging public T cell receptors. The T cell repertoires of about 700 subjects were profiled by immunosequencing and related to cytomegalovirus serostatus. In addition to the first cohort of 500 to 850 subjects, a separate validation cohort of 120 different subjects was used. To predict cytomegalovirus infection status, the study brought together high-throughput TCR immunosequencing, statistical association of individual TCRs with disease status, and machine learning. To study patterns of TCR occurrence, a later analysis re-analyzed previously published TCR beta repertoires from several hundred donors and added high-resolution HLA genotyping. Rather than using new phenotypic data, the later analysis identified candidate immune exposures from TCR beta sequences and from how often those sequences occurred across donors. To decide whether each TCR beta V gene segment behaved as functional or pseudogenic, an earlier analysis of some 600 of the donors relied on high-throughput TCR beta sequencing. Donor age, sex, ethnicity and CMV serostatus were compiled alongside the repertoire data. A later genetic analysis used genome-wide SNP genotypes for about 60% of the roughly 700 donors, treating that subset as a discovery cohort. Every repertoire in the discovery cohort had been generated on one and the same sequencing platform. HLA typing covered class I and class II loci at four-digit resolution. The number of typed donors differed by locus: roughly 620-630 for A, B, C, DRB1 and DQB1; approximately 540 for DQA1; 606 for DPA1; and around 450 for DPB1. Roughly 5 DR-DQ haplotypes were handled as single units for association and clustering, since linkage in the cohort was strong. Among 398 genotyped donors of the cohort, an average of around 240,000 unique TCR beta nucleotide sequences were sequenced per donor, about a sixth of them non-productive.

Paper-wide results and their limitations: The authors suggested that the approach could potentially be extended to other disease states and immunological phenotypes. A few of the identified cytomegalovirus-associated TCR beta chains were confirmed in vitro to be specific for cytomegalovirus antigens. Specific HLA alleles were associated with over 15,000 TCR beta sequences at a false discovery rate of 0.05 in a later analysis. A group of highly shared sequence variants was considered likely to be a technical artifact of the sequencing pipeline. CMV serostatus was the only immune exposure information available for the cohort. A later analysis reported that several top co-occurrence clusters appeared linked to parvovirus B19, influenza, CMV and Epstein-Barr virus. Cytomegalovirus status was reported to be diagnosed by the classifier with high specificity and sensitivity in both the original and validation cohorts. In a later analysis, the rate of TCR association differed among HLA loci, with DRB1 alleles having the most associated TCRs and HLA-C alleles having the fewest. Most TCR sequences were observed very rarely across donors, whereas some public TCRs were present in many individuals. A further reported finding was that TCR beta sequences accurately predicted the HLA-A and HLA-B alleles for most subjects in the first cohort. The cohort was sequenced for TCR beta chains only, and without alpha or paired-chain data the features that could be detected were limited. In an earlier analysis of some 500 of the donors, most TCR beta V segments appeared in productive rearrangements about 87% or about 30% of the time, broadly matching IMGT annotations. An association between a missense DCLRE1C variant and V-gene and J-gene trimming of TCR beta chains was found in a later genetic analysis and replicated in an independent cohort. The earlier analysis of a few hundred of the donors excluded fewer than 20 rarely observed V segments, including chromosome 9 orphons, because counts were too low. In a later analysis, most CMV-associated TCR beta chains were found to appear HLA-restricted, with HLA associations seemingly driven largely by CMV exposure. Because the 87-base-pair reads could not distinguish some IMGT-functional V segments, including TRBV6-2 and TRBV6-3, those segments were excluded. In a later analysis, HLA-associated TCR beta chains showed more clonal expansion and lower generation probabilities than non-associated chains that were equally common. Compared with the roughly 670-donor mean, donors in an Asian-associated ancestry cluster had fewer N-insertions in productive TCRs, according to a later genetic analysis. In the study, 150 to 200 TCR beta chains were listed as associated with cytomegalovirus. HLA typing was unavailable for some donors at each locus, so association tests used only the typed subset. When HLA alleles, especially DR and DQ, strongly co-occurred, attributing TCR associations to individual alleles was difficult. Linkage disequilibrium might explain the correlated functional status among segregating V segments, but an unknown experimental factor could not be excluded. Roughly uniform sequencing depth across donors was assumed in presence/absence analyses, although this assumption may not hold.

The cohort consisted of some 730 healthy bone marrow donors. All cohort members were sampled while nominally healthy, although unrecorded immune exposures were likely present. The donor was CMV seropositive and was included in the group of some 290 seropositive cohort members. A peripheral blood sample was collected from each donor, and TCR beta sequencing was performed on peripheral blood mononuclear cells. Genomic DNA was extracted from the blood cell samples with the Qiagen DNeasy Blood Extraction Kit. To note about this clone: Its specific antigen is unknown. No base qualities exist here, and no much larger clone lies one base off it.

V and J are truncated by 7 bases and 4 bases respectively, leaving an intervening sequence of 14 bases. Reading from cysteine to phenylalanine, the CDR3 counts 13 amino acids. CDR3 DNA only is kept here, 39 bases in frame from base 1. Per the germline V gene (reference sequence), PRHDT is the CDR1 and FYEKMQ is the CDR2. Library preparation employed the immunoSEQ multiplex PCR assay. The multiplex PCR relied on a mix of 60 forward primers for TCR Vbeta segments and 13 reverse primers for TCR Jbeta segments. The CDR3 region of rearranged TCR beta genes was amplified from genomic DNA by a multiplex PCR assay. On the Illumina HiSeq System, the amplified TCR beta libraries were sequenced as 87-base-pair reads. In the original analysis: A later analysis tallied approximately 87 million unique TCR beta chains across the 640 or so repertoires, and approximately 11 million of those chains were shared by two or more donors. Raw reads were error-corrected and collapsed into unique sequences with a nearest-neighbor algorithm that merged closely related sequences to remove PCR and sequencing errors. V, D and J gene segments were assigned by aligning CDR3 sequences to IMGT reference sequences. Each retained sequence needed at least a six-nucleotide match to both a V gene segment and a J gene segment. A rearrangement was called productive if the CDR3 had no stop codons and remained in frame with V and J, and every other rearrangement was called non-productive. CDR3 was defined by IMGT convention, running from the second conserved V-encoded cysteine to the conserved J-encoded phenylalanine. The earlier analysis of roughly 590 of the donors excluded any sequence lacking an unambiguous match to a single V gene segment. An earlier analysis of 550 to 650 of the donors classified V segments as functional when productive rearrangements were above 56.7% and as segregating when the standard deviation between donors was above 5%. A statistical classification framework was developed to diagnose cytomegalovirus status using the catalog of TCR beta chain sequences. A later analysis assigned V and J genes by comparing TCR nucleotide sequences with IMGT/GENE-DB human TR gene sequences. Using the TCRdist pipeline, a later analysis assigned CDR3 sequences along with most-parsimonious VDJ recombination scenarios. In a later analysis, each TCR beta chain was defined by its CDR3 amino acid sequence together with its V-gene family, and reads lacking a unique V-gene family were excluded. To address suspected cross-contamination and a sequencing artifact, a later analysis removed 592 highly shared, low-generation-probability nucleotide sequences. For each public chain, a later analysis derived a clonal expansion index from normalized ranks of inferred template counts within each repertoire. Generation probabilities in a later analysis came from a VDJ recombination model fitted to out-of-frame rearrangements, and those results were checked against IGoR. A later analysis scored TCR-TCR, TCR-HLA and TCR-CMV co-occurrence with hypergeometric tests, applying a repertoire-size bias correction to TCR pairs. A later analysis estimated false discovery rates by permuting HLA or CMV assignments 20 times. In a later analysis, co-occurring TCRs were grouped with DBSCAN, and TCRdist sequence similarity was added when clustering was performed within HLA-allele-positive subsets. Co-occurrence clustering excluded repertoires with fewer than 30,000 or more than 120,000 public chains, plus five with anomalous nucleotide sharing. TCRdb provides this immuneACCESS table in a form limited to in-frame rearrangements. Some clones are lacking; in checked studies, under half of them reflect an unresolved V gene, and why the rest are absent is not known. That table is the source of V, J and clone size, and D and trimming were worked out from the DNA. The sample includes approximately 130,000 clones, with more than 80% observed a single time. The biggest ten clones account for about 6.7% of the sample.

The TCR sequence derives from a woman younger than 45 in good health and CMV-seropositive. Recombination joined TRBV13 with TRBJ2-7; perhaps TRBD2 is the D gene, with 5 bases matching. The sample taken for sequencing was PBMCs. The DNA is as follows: TGTGCCAGCACTTCCGGTCGGACTTACGAGCAGTACTTC. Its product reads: CASTSGRTYEQYF.